The 18 T cell receptor beta chains below come from one sample, sequenced in a study of blood T cell repertoires in COVID-19 (dated by TCRdb to about 2020). Receptors were amplified or captured by the immunoSEQ multiplex PCR assay. As stored in TCRdb, this immuneACCESS dataset retains in-frame rearrangements with V and J assigned. A fraction of the clones does not appear; measured against another copy, unresolved V genes explain less than half of the discrepancy, and the remainder lacks a known reason. The sample contains about 190,000 clones, 70% to 85% of them found a single time. In total, the top ten clones hold roughly 13% of the sample. Sequenced input: peripheral blood. The receptors here all came from a man aged 45 to 65 who had recovered from COVID-19.

The chain couples TRBV5-4 to TRBJ2-1; D uncertain. This CDR3 has 16 residues. Germline CDR1 and CDR2: SGHNT and YYREEE (reference sequence). V was trimmed by 0 bases and J by 0 bases, leaving 10 bases between them. The CDR3 region has the DNA TGTGCCAGCAGCTTGGACTTCGCGAGCTCCTACAATGAGCAGTTCTTC. Translated, it gives CASSLDFASSYNEQFF.

The gene calls are TRBV4-3 and TRBJ2-1; 7 bases are shared with TRBD2. Looked up from germline, CDR1 is LGHNA and CDR2 is YSLEER. The J segment lost 10 bases and the V segment lost 0 bases, leaving 12 bases of the junction unmatched. The CDR3 length is 16 residues. The CDR3 spells CASSQDPAGAVAEQFF. In nucleotides, the CDR3 is TGCGCCAGCAGCCAAGATCCGGCGGGAGCAGTAGCCGAGCAGTTCTTC.

This chain links TRBV6-5 with TRBJ1-2; 7 positions match TRBD1. The CDR3 contains 14 residues. Germline V gene sequence: CDR1 MNHEY, CDR2 SVGAGI. The J segment lost 5 bases and the V segment lost 7 bases, leaving 10 bases of the junction unmatched. This CDR3 is CASKLLQGRYGYTF. The CDR3 DNA is TGTGCCAGCAAACTCCTACAGGGGAGATATGGCTACACCTTC.

This clone has a single count. This chain connects TRBV10-2 to TRBJ2-1, with TRBD2 as a possible D gene (6 bases). Germline CDR1 and CDR2: WSHSY and SAAADI. Trimming left V 7 bases short and J 4 bases short, with 14 bases between. The CDR3 spans 14 residues. The CDR3 loop is CASTMPSVYNEQFF. The CDR3 region has the DNA TGCGCCAGCACTATGCCTAGCGTATACAATGAGCAGTTCTTC.

The CDR3: CASSPAAGSEYGYGYTF. The CDR3 DNA sequence: TGTGCCAGCAGCCCGGCGGCAGGGTCGGAGTATGGCTATGGCTACACCTTC. The rearrangement uses TRBV5-6 and TRBJ1-2; D may be TRBD1 (5 bases). Per the germline V gene, CDR1 is SGHDT and CDR2 is YYEEEE. This CDR3 has 17 amino acids. With 4 bases removed from V and 4 bases from J, the gap between germline ends came to 23 bases.

The rearrangement links TRBV29-1 to TRBJ2-1; 7 nucleotides line up with TRBD1. The CDR3 loop spans 13 amino acids. Germline V lookup: CDR1 SQVTM, CDR2 ANQGSEA. The V gene end was trimmed by 4 bases and the J gene end by 3 bases; junction bases not matched to a gene: 3. CDR3 sequence (DNA): TGCAGCGTTGTCGGGGACAGCTACAATGAGCAGTTCTTC. Amino acid sequence: CSVVGDSYNEQFF.

The chain employs TRBV7-3 and TRBJ2-1, with D tentatively TRBD1 (6 bases). The germline V gene encodes CDR1 SGHTA and CDR2 FQGTGA. This CDR3 is 13 amino acids long. V lost 5 bases and J lost 6, with 11 bases in between. As DNA, the CDR3 is TGTGCCAGCAGCAGAACAGGGAGCAATGAGCAGTTCTTC. This encodes CASSRTGSNEQFF.

The chain recombines TRBV5-1 with TRBJ1-1; a possible D gene is TRBD1 (5 bases). Trimming shortened V by 1 base and J by 7 bases, and 17 bases separated the two germline ends. The CDR3 has 15 amino acids. Germline V CDR1 and CDR2: SGHRS, YFSETQ. CDR3 DNA: TGCGCCAGCAGCTTGAGGCAGGGCCCCGGGGGTGAAGCTTTCTTT. It translates to CASSLRQGPGGEAFF.

The chain's CDR3 is CASRQGSFEKLFF. The CDR3, as DNA: TGTGCCAGCAGACAGGGAAGTTTTGAAAAACTGTTTTTT. This chain joins TRBV12-3 or TRBV12-4 and TRBJ1-4; tentative D call: TRBD1 (6 bases). V was clipped by 6 bases and J by 7 bases, with 12 bases between them. This CDR3 is built from 13 residues.

The chain carries TRBV7-9 and TRBJ2-3; 9 bases match TRBD1. J lost 5 bases, V lost 2 bases, and 5 bases had no gene match. This CDR3 is built from 15 residues. Germline assignment: CDR1 SEHNR and CDR2 FQNEAQ (reference sequence). The CDR3 spells CASSLQYRGQDTQYF. Here the CDR3 DNA reads TGTGCCAGCAGCTTACAGTACAGGGGGCAAGATACGCAGTATTTT.

This sequence joins TRBV19 and TRBJ1-2; 12 bases are shared with TRBD1. The germline V gene encodes CDR1 LNHDA and CDR2 SQIVND (reference sequence). This CDR3 region has 15 residues. The ends lost 3 bases at V and 7 bases at J; junction bases unmatched: 6. CDR3 in DNA: TGTGCCAGTAGTATCGGGGGGACAGGGGGCATTGGCTACACCTTC. Residues: CASSIGGTGGIGYTF.

V usage is TRBV5-1 and J usage is TRBJ2-7, with D perhaps TRBD2 (6 bases). Germline V gene lookup returns CDR1 SGHRS and CDR2 YFSETQ. Between the trimmed V and J ends, which lost 1 base and 3 bases, there was a span of 11 bases. CDR3 length: 14 residues. CDR3 region: CASSLISGDYEQYF. As DNA, the CDR3 is TGCGCCAGCAGCTTGATCTCGGGAGACTACGAGCAGTACTTC.

V is TRBV29-1 and J is TRBJ1-4; D gene uncertain. Germline assignment: CDR1 SQVTM and CDR2 ANQGSEA. The CDR3 covers 12 residues. Trimming removed 4 bases at V and 4 bases at J, with 7 bases between. The CDR3 nucleotides are TGCAGCGTTGCCCAGAATAATGAAAAACTGTTTTTT. Its protein product is CSVAQNNEKLFF.

The chain couples TRBV30 to TRBJ2-1; 12 nucleotides match TRBD2. Germline CDR1 is GTSNPN and CDR2 is SVGIG (reference sequence). With 1 base clipped from V and 0 bases from J, the junction kept 16 bases outside the gene matches. The CDR3 runs 21 residues. The CDR3 loop is CAWSGRPSGRERSSSYNEQFF. CDR3 DNA: TGTGCCTGGAGTGGCCGTCCTAGCGGGAGGGAGAGGTCGAGCTCCTACAATGAGCAGTTCTTC. Together with reference TRBV30 and TRBJ2-1, the CDR3 gives the full variable domain: SQTIHQWPATLVQPVGSPLSLECTVEGTSNPNLYWYRQAAGRGLQLLFYSVGIGQISSEVPQNLSASRPQDRQFILSSKKLLLSDSGFYLCAWSGRPSGRERSSSYNEQFFGPGTRLTVL.

The chain links TRBV7-8 to TRBJ1-6; D perhaps matches TRBD1 (6 bases). Per the germline V gene, CDR1 is SGHVS and CDR2 is FQNEAQ. Trimming stripped 3 bases from V and 10 bases from J, with 16 bases between. The CDR3 has 15 residues. The CDR3 loop reads CASSFPTGIESPLHF. CDR3 bases: TGTGCCAGCAGCTTTCCGACAGGCATTGAATCACCCCTCCACTTT.

The chain uses TRBV6-9 and TRBJ2-5; D might be TRBD2 (5 bases). In germline, CDR1 is MNHGY, CDR2 SVAAGI. This CDR3 has 16 residues. V shed 2 bases and J shed 4 bases, with 17 bases lying between them. The CDR3 DNA reads TGTGCCAGCAGTTATCCAAGTGGGGAGAACGGAGAGACCCAGTACTTC. This sequence encodes CASSYPSGENGETQYF.

There are a few counts of this clone. This chain joins TRBV5-1 and TRBJ2-1; D uncertain. CDR3 length: 15 residues. Germline CDR1 SGHRS, CDR2 YFSETQ. The V and J ends lost 0 bases and 3 bases respectively, with 10 bases between them. CDR3 coding DNA: TGCGCCAGCAGCTTGGGATTAGAGAGCTACAATGAGCAGTTCTTC. Translation: CASSLGLESYNEQFF. The variable domain in full, completed from reference TRBV5-1 and TRBJ2-1, reads KAGVTQTPRYLIKTRGQQVTLSCSPISGHRSVSWYQQTPGQGLQFLFEYFSETQRNKGNFPGRFSGRQFSNSRSEMNVSTLELGDSALYLCASSLGLESYNEQFFGPGTRLTVL.

The chain links TRBV11-3 to TRBJ1-6; D possibly corresponds to TRBD1 (5 bases). CDR1 is SGHNT and CDR2 is YENEEA in the germline V gene. The CDR3 loop spans 12 amino acids. The V end was cut by 5 bases, the J end by 7 bases, with 6 bases between. Here the CDR3 DNA reads TGTGCCAGCAGCCGACAGAATTCACCCCTCCACTTT. The encoded protein is CASSRQNSPLHF.